The next 26 T cell receptor beta chains were all read from a single sample in a study of T cells after yellow fever vaccination. TCRdb re-called the 5' RACE reads with MiXCR, one entry per CDR3 protein. The sample comprises 200,000 to 300,000 distinct CDR3 sequences, 6.5% to 8.5% of which are singletons, and about 0.85% rests with the top ten. Sample: CD4+ T cells sorted from PBMCs, taken 15 days after the yellow fever booster vaccination. These receptors were taken from a man aged 25 to 40 who received the YFV17D yellow fever vaccine.

The chain has TRBV20-1 and TRBJ2-2; D not certain. Trimming stripped 4 bases from V and 2 bases from J, with 11 bases between. CDR1 is DFQATT and CDR2 is SNEGSKA in the germline V gene (reference sequence). CDR3 size: 14 residues. The CDR3 nucleotides are TGCAGTGCTAAGCTCAGACGAAACACCGGGGAGCTGTTTTTT. This codes for CSAKLRRNTGELFF.

This clonotype was seen ten or more times. The chain is built from TRBV20-1 and TRBJ2-4; 10 positions agree with TRBD1. This CDR3 region has 16 residues. Germline lookup yields CDR1 DFQATT and CDR2 SNEGSKA (reference sequence). V dropped 4 bases and J dropped 8; count of bases not matched to a gene: 14. DNA of the CDR3: TGCAGTGCTACCCCAGGACAGGGGGATGTAGTGCACATTCAGTACTTC. Amino acid sequence: CSATPGQGDVVHIQYF.

The rearrangement uses TRBV2 and TRBJ2-7; TRBD2 aligns across 10 bases. Trimming took 7 bases from V and 1 from J; bases not matched to a gene: 10. This CDR3 contains 16 residues. CDR1 and CDR2 (germline): SNHLY, FYNNEI. This CDR3 is CASTLASGRLSYEQYF. The CDR3 nucleotides are TGTGCCAGCACACTAGCTAGCGGGAGATTATCCTACGAGCAGTACTTC.

This clonotype was counted at least ten times. The chain is built from TRBV10-3 and TRBJ2-1, with 11 bases matching TRBD2. Germline CDR1 reads ENHRY; CDR2 reads SYGVKD. CDR3 length: 17 amino acids. V lost 0 bases and J lost 9; bases outside the gene matches: 10. The CDR3 nucleotides read TGTGCCATCAGTGAGTCGACTAGCGGGGCTACGATGATTGAGCAGTTCTTC. Translating it yields CAISESTSGATMIEQFF.

This clonotype occurred a few times. The chain combines TRBV7-6 with TRBJ2-7; D is unclear. V lost 3 bases to trimming and J lost 7 bases, with 10 bases between them. The germline V gene has CDR1 SGHVS and CDR2 FNYEAQ. The CDR3 contains 12 residues. The CDR3 nucleotides read TGTGCCAGCAGCTTCTCGGGCCGGGAGCAGTACTTC. Its protein is CASSFSGREQYF. The variable domain in full, with the rest retrieved from reference TRBV7-6 and TRBJ2-7, is GAGVSQSPRYKVTKRGQDVALRCDPISGHVSLYWYRQALGQGPEFLTYFNYEAQQDKSGLPNDRFSAERPEGSISTLTIQRTEQRDSAMYRCASSFSGREQYFGPGTRLTVT.

Note on this clonotype: Possible read error: a much larger clone is one base away. The rearrangement joins TRBV3-1 to TRBJ2-3; 11 nucleotides align to TRBD2. With 1 base clipped from V and 8 bases from J, the junction kept 5 bases outside the gene matches. Looked up from germline, CDR1 is LGHDT and CDR2 is YNNKEL (reference sequence). The CDR3 loop spans 15 amino acids. Here the CDR3 DNA reads TGTGCCAGCAGCCAAGCGGTACTAGCGGGAGTTACGCAGTATTTT. Its translation: CASSQAVLAGVTQYF.

This clonotype was detected ten times or more. CDR3 sequence: CASSFGRDDEQYF. CDR3 nucleotides: TGTGCCAGCAGTTTCGGCAGGGACGACGAGCAGTACTTC. The genes are TRBV12-3 or TRBV12-4 and TRBJ2-7; D possibly uses TRBD1 or TRBD2 (5 bases each). This CDR3 spans 13 amino acids. V was clipped by 3 bases and J by 5 bases, with 11 bases between them.

The V gene is TRBV5-4, the J gene TRBJ1-1, with no clear D. Per the germline V gene, CDR1 is SGHNT and CDR2 is YYREEE (reference sequence). This CDR3 comprises 17 residues. Trimming took 0 bases from V and 1 from J, leaving 16 bases between them. The CDR3 reads CASSLDGSSRPNTEAFF. The CDR3 DNA follows: TGTGCCAGCAGCTTGGACGGGTCGTCAAGACCGAACACTGAAGCTTTCTTT.

This clonotype was recorded a few times. The chain is built from TRBV20-1 and TRBJ2-5; D is undetermined. V was shortened by 6 bases and J by 3 bases, with 11 bases between the two germline ends. CDR3 length: 12 residues. The germline gives CDR1 DFQATT, CDR2 SNEGSKA (reference sequence). This CDR3 is CSASMAEETQYF. CDR3 sequence (DNA): TGCAGTGCGAGTATGGCGGAAGAGACCCAGTACTTC.

This clonotype was seen ten or more times. This chain uses TRBV5-5 with TRBJ1-2, with 9 bases identical to TRBD1. J was trimmed by 5 bases and V by 3 bases; bases with no gene match: 11. The CDR3 is 16 residues long. Germline V gene lookup returns CDR1 SGHKS and CDR2 YYEKEE (reference sequence). CDR3 amino acids: CASSYDTGTGLYGYTF. The CDR3 nucleotides are TGTGCCAGCAGCTACGACACCGGGACAGGGCTTTATGGCTACACCTTC.

On this clonotype: This may come from a read error, since a much larger clone is one base off. The CDR3 does not end in the conserved phenylalanine or tryptophan, so this is likely a read error. The V and J genes are TRBV29-1 and TRBJ1-1; the D is unclear. From germline, CDR1 is SQVTM and CDR2 ANQGSEA. CDR3 length: 14 residues. V lost 3 bases and J 1 base, leaving 12 bases between the germline ends. The CDR3 DNA reads as TGCAGCGTTGACCCCTCTACCTCGAACACTGAAGCTTTCTCT. It encodes CSVDPSTSNTEAFS.

The J gene is TRBJ2-3, the V gene TRBV20-1; D may be TRBD2 (6 bases). The germline V gene encodes CDR1 DFQATT and CDR2 SNEGSKA (reference sequence). The V end was cut by 5 bases, the J end by 1 base, with 13 bases between. The CDR3 spans 14 residues. The CDR3 spells CSAPLSGRTDTQYF. CDR3 coding DNA: TGCAGTGCTCCTCTCAGCGGGCGCACAGATACGCAGTATTTT.

The chain uses TRBV28 and TRBJ2-6, with D perhaps TRBD1 (6 bases). In germline, CDR1 is MDHEN, CDR2 SYDVKM. The CDR3 runs 18 residues. V dropped 2 bases and J dropped 0 bases, with 14 bases sitting between them. The CDR3 DNA sequence: TGTGCCAGCAGTTTAAGGGGCGGACAGCCCTCTGGGGCCAACGTCCTGACTTTC. Protein product: CASSLRGGQPSGANVLTF. The whole variable domain, filled in from reference TRBV28 and TRBJ2-6, reads DVKVTQSSRYLVKRTGEKVFLECVQDMDHENMFWYRQDPGLGLRLIYFSYDVKMKEKGDIPEGYSVSREKKERFSLILESASTNQTSMYLCASSLRGGQPSGANVLTFGAGSRLTVL.

This clonotype was seen at least ten times. V is TRBV12-3 or TRBV12-4 and J is TRBJ2-7, with unresolved D. CDR3 length: 12 residues. Trimming shortened V by 5 bases and J by 4 bases, and 9 bases separated the two germline ends. The chain's CDR3 is CASSRTEYEQYF. The CDR3 region has the DNA TGTGCCAGCAGTAGAACTGAGTACGAGCAGTACTTC.

This clonotype was observed many times. J is TRBJ2-2 and V is TRBV6-7, with 7 bases matching TRBD1. TRBV6-7 falls under the ORF class, with uncertain function. The CDR3 loop spans 17 amino acids. The trim removed 5 bases at V and 5 bases at J, leaving 14 bases unmatched. CDR3 sequence (DNA): TGTGCCAGCAGTCCCCTCAGACAGGGCAAAACAACCGGGGAGCTGTTTTTT. Protein product: CASSPLRQGKTTGELFF.

In its sample, this clonotype was seen a few times. V and J are TRBV7-2 and TRBJ1-6; weak D call: TRBD1 (5 bases). The germline V gene has CDR1 SGHTA and CDR2 FQGNSA. The CDR3 covers 16 residues. V dropped 1 base and J dropped 9 bases, with 16 bases sitting between them. In DNA, the CDR3 is TGTGCCAGCAGCTTAGAATGGACCTCAGGGACTTCACCCCTCCACTTT. It specifies CASSLEWTSGTSPLHF.

This clonotype has just a few counts. The chain's CDR3 is CASSIEGWDEQFF. The CDR3 DNA reads as TGTGCCAGTAGTATTGAGGGATGGGATGAGCAGTTCTTC. The genes are TRBV19 and TRBJ2-1, with D possibly matching TRBD2 (5 bases). CDR3 length equals 13 residues. V was pared by 3 bases and J by 8 bases, with 11 bases between. From germline, CDR1 is LNHDA and CDR2 SQIVND (reference sequence).

This clonotype was observed many times. The chain recombines TRBV29-1 with TRBJ1-3, with TRBD1 matching over 8 bases. Per germline, CDR1 SQVTM and CDR2 ANQGSEA. Trimming removed 3 bases from V and 0 bases from J; junction bases left unmatched: 7. This CDR3 contains 16 residues. In DNA form, the CDR3 reads TGCAGCGTTGACCTATCCGGGACAGGCTCTGGAAACACCATATATTTT. Translation: CSVDLSGTGSGNTIYF.

There are many counts of this clonotype. This chain joins TRBV7-6 and TRBJ2-7; 10 bases align to TRBD1. The CDR3 length is 14 residues. Germline loops: CDR1 SGHVS, CDR2 FNYEAQ. V was pared by 1 base and J by 7 bases, with 4 bases of the junction left unmatched. CDR3 region: CASSLDDRGREQYF. The DNA for the CDR3 is TGTGCCAGCAGCTTAGATGACAGGGGGCGGGAGCAGTACTTC. The full variable domain, completed using reference TRBV7-6 and TRBJ2-7, is GAGVSQSPRYKVTKRGQDVALRCDPISGHVSLYWYRQALGQGPEFLTYFNYEAQQDKSGLPNDRFSAERPEGSISTLTIQRTEQRDSAMYRCASSLDDRGREQYFGPGTRLTVT.

Only a few counts were recorded for this clonotype. Here the CDR3 DNA reads TGTGCCAGCAGACCTTTACGGGAGTTTATCTACAATGAGCAGTTCTTC. Protein sequence: CASRPLREFIYNEQFF. The chain is built from TRBV7-2 and TRBJ2-1, with a possible D match to TRBD2 (6 bases). Per germline, CDR1 SGHTA and CDR2 FQGNSA. The germline V and J ends were trimmed by 6 bases and 3 bases, with 18 bases remaining between them. This CDR3 has 16 amino acids.

The chain employs TRBV19 and TRBJ1-1; the D gene is possibly TRBD1 (5 bases). Trimming shortened V by 3 bases and J by 1 base, and 24 bases separated the two germline ends. CDR1 LNHDA and CDR2 SQIVND come from the germline V gene (reference sequence). The CDR3 is made up of 19 amino acids. The CDR3 reads CASSISALGRGLGNTEAFF. The CDR3 region has the DNA TGTGCCAGTAGTATCTCCGCCCTCGGCCGGGGGTTGGGGAACACTGAAGCTTTCTTT.

This clonotype was counted at least ten times. The chain carries TRBV5-1 and TRBJ2-6, with TRBD2 matching 7 bases. Germline V lookup: CDR1 SGHRS, CDR2 YFSETQ. Germline trimming cut 8 bases from V and 2 bases from J; bases unmatched to any gene: 7. This CDR3 region has 15 residues. The CDR3 DNA sequence: TGCGCCAGTGCCGGGGGGTCTCCTGGGGCCAACGTCCTGACTTTC. It translates to CASAGGSPGANVLTF.

The chain links TRBV3-1 to TRBJ2-7; possibly TRBD2 for D (6 bases). The CDR3 totals 16 residues. CDR1 is LGHDT and CDR2 is YNNKEL in the germline V gene (reference sequence). With 1 base removed from V and 2 bases from J, the gap between germline ends came to 15 bases. CDR3 DNA: TGTGCCAGCAGCCAAGGGTGGGGACTCGGTGCCTACGAGCAGTACTTC. Amino acids: CASSQGWGLGAYEQYF.

The chain recombines TRBV9 with TRBJ1-1; 11 bases agree with TRBD1. The V gene's germline CDR1 is SGDLS and CDR2 YYNGEE. The CDR3 covers 17 residues. Trimming took 3 bases from V and 8 from J; bases not matched to a gene: 15. This CDR3 is CASSATRGTGGGGEAFF. CDR3 nucleotide sequence: TGTGCCAGCAGCGCCACTCGAGGGACAGGGGGAGGAGGCGAAGCTTTCTTT.

This clonotype has just a few counts. This chain uses TRBV20-1 with TRBJ2-2; D might be TRBD1 (6 bases). This CDR3 spans 14 amino acids. V was pared by 4 bases and J by 2 bases, with 11 bases between. In germline, CDR1 is DFQATT, CDR2 SNEGSKA (reference sequence). CDR3 loop: CSATGTRNTGELFF. In DNA, the CDR3 is TGCAGTGCTACCGGGACAAGAAACACCGGGGAGCTGTTTTTT.

This clonotype has ten or more counts. The chain joins TRBV4-3 to TRBJ2-3; the D is unclear. The CDR3 is 15 amino acids. V shed 1 base and J shed 4 bases, with 12 bases lying between them. CDR1 is LGHNA, CDR2 YSLEER, per germline. CDR3 DNA: TGCGCCAGCAGCCAAGCGAACCAACCCCCAGATACGCAGTATTTT. Residues: CASSQANQPPDTQYF.